The 30 T cell receptor beta chains below come from one sample, sequenced in a study of blood T cell repertoires in COVID-19. Sequenced by immunoSEQ multiplex PCR; TCRdb stores in-frame clones only, minus some. The sample includes some 180,000 clones, about 85% of them seen just once. The sample consisted of peripheral blood. These receptors were obtained from a man between 60 and 75 years old with active or convalescent COVID-19.

The chain joins TRBV5-6 to TRBJ2-2; 8 bases map to TRBD2. The germline V gene has CDR1 SGHDT and CDR2 YYEEEE. The CDR3 is 16 amino acids. V trimming: 5 bases; J trimming: 3 bases; junction bases outside the gene matches: 9. The DNA for the CDR3 is TGTGCCAGCAGTTTCTCCGGGACTAGAGACACCGGGGAGCTGTTTTTT. Protein product: CASSFSGTRDTGELFF.

The genes are TRBV3-1 (or the pseudogene TRBV3-2) and TRBJ2-5; D is ambiguous. Germline CDR1 and CDR2: LGHDT and YNNKEL (reference sequence). This CDR3 region has 14 residues. V shed 4 bases and J shed 5 bases, with 14 bases lying between them. The CDR3 spells CASSPRLARETQYF. The CDR3, as DNA: TGTGCCAGCAGCCCTCGACTCGCCCGGGAGACCCAGTACTTC.

This clone came up a few times. The chain uses TRBV27 and TRBJ1-2, with 10 bases fitting TRBD1. The length of the CDR3 is 16 residues. The V gene's germline CDR1 is MNHEY and CDR2 SMNVEV (reference sequence). Trimming cost V 2 bases and J 6 bases; bases outside gene matches: 9. The CDR3 loop reads CASSLKRQGAFNGYTF. The DNA of the CDR3 is TGTGCCAGCAGTTTAAAAAGACAGGGGGCTTTCAATGGCTACACCTTC.

This clone was seen a handful of times. The rearrangement joins TRBV19 to TRBJ2-7; 8 nucleotides align to TRBD1. This CDR3 has 14 residues. J was trimmed by 6 bases and V by 4 bases; bases with no gene match: 8. CDR1 is LNHDA and CDR2 is SQIVND in the germline V gene (reference sequence). CDR3 residues: CASSTDRVFGEQYF. Written as DNA, the CDR3 is TGTGCCAGTAGTACGGACAGGGTATTCGGCGAGCAGTACTTC.

The rearrangement links TRBV28 to TRBJ2-3; 10 nucleotides align to TRBD1. This CDR3 spans 17 amino acids. The ends lost 5 bases at V and 8 bases at J; junction bases unmatched: 16. Germline V CDR1 and CDR2: MDHEN, SYDVKM. The CDR3 region is CASSPIGTGVLEATQYF. The CDR3 DNA reads TGTGCCAGCAGTCCAATAGGGACAGGGGTCCTCGAAGCTACGCAGTATTTT.

This sequence joins TRBV10-1 and TRBJ2-2; maybe TRBD1 (6 bases). Germline V gives CDR1 WNHNN, CDR2 SYGVQD (reference sequence). V lost 6 bases and J 8 bases, leaving 13 bases between the germline ends. The CDR3 spans 13 residues. The CDR3 loop is CASRSQGSGELFF. CDR3 coding DNA: TGCGCCAGCAGGTCACAGGGTTCAGGGGAGCTGTTTTTT.

The CDR3 DNA follows: TGTGCCAGCTCACCTCGGGCAGGGGGAAATGAAAAACTGTTTTTT. Protein: CASSPRAGGNEKLFF. The genes are TRBV18 and TRBJ1-4, with 7 bases fitting TRBD1. CDR1 is KGHSH and CDR2 is LQKENI in the germline V gene. This CDR3 is 15 amino acids long. V was clipped by 3 bases and J by 5 bases; unmatched bases: 6.

The chain recombines TRBV27 with TRBJ2-7; 8 positions agree with TRBD1. Germline CDR1 reads MNHEY; CDR2 reads SMNVEV (reference sequence). CDR3 length: 14 amino acids. With 5 bases clipped from V and 2 bases from J, the junction kept 5 bases outside the gene matches. CDR3 in amino acids: CASSTLQGAYEQYF. The DNA for the CDR3 is TGTGCCAGCAGTACACTACAGGGGGCCTACGAGCAGTACTTC.

The CDR3 is CASTFAAGADTQYF. The DNA for the CDR3 is TGTGCCAGCACATTCGCAGCGGGCGCAGATACGCAGTATTTT. V gene TRBV6-5 combines with J gene TRBJ2-3, with a tentative D call TRBD2 (6 bases). The CDR3 covers 14 residues. The V gene lost 7 bases and the J gene lost 4 bases, with 15 bases spanning the gap. CDR1 and CDR2 from the germline V gene are MNHEY and SVGAGI.

The rearrangement uses TRBV19 and TRBJ2-3; the D gene is possibly TRBD2 (5 bases). V was clipped by 6 bases and J by 1 base, with 17 bases between them. Per the germline V gene, CDR1 is LNHDA and CDR2 is SQIVND (reference sequence). There are 16 residues in the CDR3. The CDR3 here is CASSPRDARGTDTQYF. CDR3 nucleotide sequence: TGTGCCAGTAGCCCCCGGGATGCCCGAGGCACAGATACGCAGTATTTT. Filled out from reference TRBV19 and TRBJ2-3, the complete variable domain reads DGGITQSPKYLFRKEGQNVTLSCEQNLNHDAMYWYRQDPGQGLRLIYYSQIVNDFQKGDIAEGYSVSREKKESFPLTVTSAQKNPTAFYLCASSPRDARGTDTQYFGPGTRLTVL.

The rearrangement joins TRBV4-1 to TRBJ1-1, with TRBD1 matching over 7 bases. Germline V lookup: CDR1 MGHRA, CDR2 YSYEKL. The CDR3 runs 17 residues. Germline trimming cut 1 base from V and 0 bases from J; bases unmatched to any gene: 8. Written as DNA, the CDR3 is TGCGCCAGCAGCCAAGGCACGCTCGGGACAGTGAACACTGAAGCTTTCTTT. Protein: CASSQGTLGTVNTEAFF.

The chain combines TRBV12-3 or TRBV12-4 with TRBJ1-1, with 7 bases lining up with TRBD1. The V gene end was trimmed by 7 bases and the J gene end by 6 bases; junction bases not matched to a gene: 8. CDR3 length: 13 amino acids. Written as DNA, the CDR3 is TGTGCCAGCATCAGTGGACAGGCCCCTGAAGCTTTCTTT. It translates to CASISGQAPEAFF.

This chain links TRBV18 with TRBJ2-1, with D unresolved. The V end lost 2 bases, the J end lost 8 bases, and 10 bases lay between the germline ends. The CDR3 is made up of 13 amino acids. Germline assignment: CDR1 KGHSH and CDR2 LQKENI. The CDR3 sequence is CASSPGLNDEQFF. CDR3 DNA sequence: TGTGCCAGCTCACCAGGCTTAAACGATGAGCAGTTCTTC.

The chain is built from TRBV10-1 and TRBJ2-1; TRBD2 might be the D (5 bases). CDR1 is WNHNN, CDR2 SYGVQD, per germline (reference sequence). This CDR3 comprises 13 residues. The germline V and J ends were trimmed by 4 bases and 5 bases, with 9 bases remaining between them. CDR3 DNA: TGCGCCAGCAGTGGTCTAGCCGACAATGAGCAGTTCTTC. Protein sequence: CASSGLADNEQFF.

The chain is built from TRBV3-1 (or the pseudogene TRBV3-2) and TRBJ1-2; D remains unclear. Trimming removed 0 bases from V and 2 bases from J, with 7 bases in between. This CDR3 contains 14 residues. In germline, CDR1 is LGHDT, CDR2 YNNKEL (reference sequence). This chain's CDR3 is CASSQEGSNYGYTF. In DNA, the CDR3 is TGTGCCAGCAGCCAAGAGGGTAGCAACTATGGCTACACCTTC.

This clone appeared a few times. CDR3 coding DNA: TGTGCCAGCAGCCGAACCTACTCTGGAAACACCATATATTTT. Translated: CASSRTYSGNTIYF. This rearrangement joins TRBV6-5 to TRBJ1-3; D unclear. Trimming left V 6 bases short and J 0 bases short, with 9 bases between. This CDR3 spans 14 amino acids. The V gene's germline CDR1 is MNHEY and CDR2 SVGAGI.

The genes are TRBV13 and TRBJ1-2; TRBD1 matches 8 bases. Germline loops: CDR1 PRHDT, CDR2 FYEKMQ (reference sequence). Trimming cost V 2 bases and J 2 bases; bases outside gene matches: 7. The CDR3 totals 16 residues. For the CDR3, the DNA is TGTGCCAGCAGCTTAAGTGGACAGGGACTCAACTATGGCTACACCTTC. Translated: CASSLSGQGLNYGYTF.

The genes are TRBV10-2 and TRBJ1-6; 7 bases match TRBD1. V lost 1 base, J lost 10 bases, and 10 bases stayed unmatched. Germline V gene lookup returns CDR1 WSHSY and CDR2 SAAADI. The CDR3 length is 16 residues. The CDR3 loop reads CASSELQTGSGSPLHF. The CDR3 coding sequence is TGCGCCAGCAGTGAGTTACAGACAGGGAGTGGATCACCCCTCCACTTT.

The chain recombines TRBV5-3 with TRBJ1-2; a weak D match, TRBD1 (5 bases). TRBV5-3 is an open reading frame, and its role is uncertain. The CDR3 sequence is 12 residues long. Trimming removed 7 bases from V and 7 bases from J, with 14 bases in between. The CDR3, as DNA: TGTGCCAGATTACAGGAAACGCGTGGCTACACCTTC. Its translation: CARLQETRGYTF.

With regard to this clone: Germline is not matched at one junction end, which may reflect a read error. The chain links TRBV7-9 to TRBJ1-1, with a possible D match to TRBD1 (5 bases). The CDR3 consists of 13 residues. The germline V gene has CDR1 SEHNR and CDR2 FQNEAQ (reference sequence). CDR3 in DNA: TGTGCCAGCAGCTTAGGACAGAACAATGAAGCTTTCTTT. Its translation: CASSLGQNNEAFF.

The chain is built from TRBV9 and TRBJ2-5, with D perhaps TRBD2 (6 bases). CDR3 length: 15 amino acids. Germline V lookup: CDR1 SGDLS, CDR2 YYNGEE. Trimming removed 2 bases at V and 2 bases at J, with 13 bases between. This chain's CDR3 is CASSVVARGQETQYF. As DNA, the CDR3 is TGTGCCAGCAGCGTCGTGGCCCGGGGGCAAGAGACCCAGTACTTC.

This sequence joins TRBV7-9 and TRBJ2-6, with TRBD2 as a possible D gene (6 bases). This CDR3 contains 18 residues. Looked up from germline, CDR1 is SEHNR and CDR2 is FQNEAQ (reference sequence). Trimming cost V 1 base and J 2 bases, with 15 bases left between them. The CDR3 region has the DNA TGTGCCAGCAGCTTAGACTTCTTCGGGGGTACTGGGGCCAACGTCCTGACTTTC. Translated, it gives CASSLDFFGGTGANVLTF.

V gene TRBV9 combines with J gene TRBJ1-4; 8 nucleotides align to TRBD1. V shed 4 bases and J 6 bases; nucleotides not matched to a gene: 5. The CDR3 is 14 residues long. CDR1 and CDR2 (germline): SGDLS, YYNGEE. The CDR3, as DNA: TGTGCCAGCAGCCTTGGACAGGGATATGAAAAACTGTTTTTT. Translated: CASSLGQGYEKLFF. The full variable domain, its missing parts supplied by reference TRBV9 and TRBJ1-4, is DSGVTQTPKHLITATGQRVTLRCSPRSGDLSVYWYQQSLDQGLQFLIQYYNGEERAKGNILERFSAQQFPDLHSELNLSSLELGDSALYFCASSLGQGYEKLFFGSGTQLSVL.

The CDR3 is CASSPPTSLGTDTQYF. The CDR3 bases are TGTGCCAGCAGCCCCCCCACTAGCCTCGGCACAGATACGCAGTATTTT. V and J are TRBV5-6 and TRBJ2-3, with D perhaps TRBD2 (6 bases). Trimming left V 4 bases short and J 1 base short, with 16 bases between. This CDR3 region has 16 residues. The V gene's germline CDR1 is SGHDT and CDR2 YYEEEE.

V usage is TRBV15 and J usage is TRBJ1-1; maybe TRBD1 (6 bases). The CDR3 has 13 amino acids. CDR1 is LNHNV and CDR2 is YYDKDF in the germline V gene (reference sequence). V was shortened by 5 bases and J by 4 bases, with 11 bases between the two germline ends. The CDR3 is CATSYGRGTEAFF. CDR3 sequence (DNA): TGTGCCACCAGCTATGGCAGGGGCACTGAAGCTTTCTTT.

This chain links TRBV19 with TRBJ1-5, with no clear D. V was trimmed by 8 bases and J by 6 bases, leaving 8 bases between them. The CDR3 length is 11 residues. The V gene's germline CDR1 is LNHDA and CDR2 SQIVND (reference sequence). The CDR3 DNA reads as TGTGCCAGTGGTGGGCCTCAGCCCCAGCATTTT. Residues: CASGGPQPQHF.

This clone was picked up one time. The CDR3 loop is CAVRGISYEQYF. CDR3 coding DNA: TGTGCCGTTCGAGGGATTTCCTACGAGCAGTACTTC. V is TRBV6-5 and J is TRBJ2-7; tentative D call: TRBD2 (5 bases). This CDR3 has 12 amino acids. Germline CDR1 is MNHEY and CDR2 is SVGAGI. V lost 11 bases and J lost 1, with 12 bases in between.

The chain uses TRBV19 and TRBJ2-5; D gene ambiguous. The germline gives CDR1 LNHDA, CDR2 SQIVND (reference sequence). V lost 5 bases to trimming and J lost 5 bases, with 18 bases between them. The CDR3 extends over 15 amino acids. The CDR3 sequence: CASSPRHHPQETQYF. The CDR3 DNA is TGTGCCAGTAGTCCCCGACACCACCCTCAGGAGACCCAGTACTTC.

This chain links TRBV27 with TRBJ2-7, with 8 bases lining up with TRBD1. The CDR3 is 14 residues long. The germline gives CDR1 MNHEY, CDR2 SMNVEV (reference sequence). Unmatched junction bases numbered 7, after V lost 7 bases and J lost 2 bases. This CDR3 is CASTPGTGPYEQYF. CDR3 coding DNA: TGTGCCAGCACTCCCGGGACAGGACCCTACGAGCAGTACTTC.

The V call is TRBV19, the J call TRBJ2-2, with 7 bases aligning to TRBD1. The CDR3 has 16 residues. Germline V CDR1 and CDR2: LNHDA, SQIVND (reference sequence). With V trimmed by 4 bases and J by 6 bases, 11 bases remained unmatched. The CDR3 DNA reads as TGTGCCAGTAGTACAAAGGGCAGGGGGATGGCCGGGGAGCTGTTTTTT. Protein: CASSTKGRGMAGELFF.